This entry lists 28 T cell receptor beta chains sequenced from one sample in a study of vaccination effects on CD4 cells after COVID-19. Antigen-specific CD4+ T cells expanded by the ViraFEST assay with viral peptide pools were then sequenced. CD4+ T cell isolation took place after 10 days of culture. Antigen specificity for these receptors is unknown. The table came from immunoSEQ multiplex PCR; TCRdb's copy has only in-frame clones and leaves some out. The top ten hold roughly 2.4% of the sample, which has 60,000 to 70,000 clones, roughly 76% seen once. Sample: CD4+ T cells from PBMCs cultured with HCoV-229E spike peptides, taken before COVID-19 vaccination. These receptors all come from a human donor who received a COVID-19 vaccine.

The chain uses TRBV6-2 or TRBV6-3 and TRBJ2-2; 7 bases match TRBD2. With 5 bases clipped from V and 6 bases from J, the junction kept 3 bases outside the gene matches. The CDR3 has 13 amino acids. Germline assignment: CDR1 MNHEY and CDR2 SVGEGT. The CDR3 nucleotides read TGTGCCAGCAGTGCGACTAGCTCCGGGGAGCTGTTTTTT. This gives the protein CASSATSSGELFF.

V is TRBV24-1 and J is TRBJ2-2, with 8 nucleotides matching TRBD1. This CDR3 contains 18 residues. The germline V gene has CDR1 KGHDR and CDR2 SFDVKD. The junction had 12 bases not matched to a gene; V was cut back by 5 bases and J by 2 bases. CDR3 coding DNA: TGTGCCACCAGTGCCATGACAGGGGTAGGGGAAAACACCGGGGAGCTGTTTTTT. It translates to CATSAMTGVGENTGELFF.

This clone has only a few counts. This chain joins TRBV3-1 (or the pseudogene TRBV3-2) and TRBJ1-2; 10 bases agree with TRBD1. V trimming: 4 bases; J trimming: 8 bases; junction bases outside the gene matches: 4. In germline, CDR1 is LGHDT, CDR2 YNNKEL (reference sequence). The CDR3 is made up of 13 amino acids. The CDR3 sequence is CASSRQGAEGYTF. The CDR3 DNA is TGTGCCAGCAGCCGACAGGGGGCAGAAGGCTACACCTTC.

The chain is built from TRBV5-5 and TRBJ1-2; D may be TRBD1 (6 bases). Germline V CDR1 and CDR2: SGHKS, YYEKEE (reference sequence). CDR3 length: 13 amino acids. V lost 4 bases and J lost 4, with 11 bases in between. The CDR3: CASSPDRSYGYTF. The CDR3 DNA reads TGTGCCAGCAGCCCCGACAGGTCCTATGGCTACACCTTC.

This clone occurred once. The rearrangement uses TRBV30 and TRBJ1-2, with D possibly matching TRBD1 (6 bases). Looked up from germline, CDR1 is GTSNPN and CDR2 is SVGIG (reference sequence). The V end was cut by 3 bases, the J end by 4 bases, with 12 bases between. This CDR3 is built from 13 residues. For the CDR3, the DNA is TGTGCCTGGAGCCGGGACATAGTCTATGGCTACACCTTC. Protein sequence: CAWSRDIVYGYTF.

The chain recombines TRBV14 with TRBJ2-5, with 9 nucleotides matching TRBD1. V shed 1 base, J shed 7 bases, and the junction held 7 bases outside the gene matches. From germline, CDR1 is SGHDN and CDR2 FVKESK. There are 15 residues in the CDR3. CDR3: CASSQVPGQGTTQYF. Written as DNA, the CDR3 is TGTGCCAGCAGCCAAGTCCCGGGACAGGGTACGACCCAGTACTTC.

This chain connects TRBV7-8 to TRBJ1-2; TRBD1 aligns across 7 bases. V lost 2 bases to trimming and J lost 1 base; unmatched junction nucleotides: 4. This CDR3 region has 15 residues. CDR1 and CDR2 from the germline V gene are SGHVS and FQNEAQ. The CDR3 bases are TGTGCCAGCAGCTTAAGACAGGGAAATAACTATGGCTACACCTTC. Amino acids: CASSLRQGNNYGYTF.

The chain is built from TRBV5-1 and TRBJ2-5; 8 positions agree with TRBD2. The junction had 11 bases not matched to a gene; V was cut back by 5 bases and J by 2 bases. CDR3 length: 16 residues. Germline V gene lookup returns CDR1 SGHRS and CDR2 YFSETQ. The chain's CDR3 is CASRRSGGIRQETQYF. The CDR3 DNA is TGCGCCAGCAGGCGGTCGGGGGGGATAAGGCAAGAGACCCAGTACTTC.

The rearrangement joins TRBV7-8 to TRBJ2-3, with 8 bases that match TRBD2. Germline CDR1 is SGHVS and CDR2 is FQNEAQ. The ends lost 2 bases at V and 2 bases at J; junction bases unmatched: 12. The CDR3 totals 18 residues. For the CDR3, the DNA is TGTGCCAGCAGCTTAAGGCAACAGCGGGGGAGAATCACAGATACGCAGTATTTT. Amino acids: CASSLRQQRGRITDTQYF.

This clone showed up just a few times. The J gene is TRBJ2-2, the V gene TRBV5-6; 7 bases are shared with TRBD1. The germline V gene has CDR1 SGHDT and CDR2 YYEEEE. The CDR3 has 15 residues. The trim removed 3 bases at V and 8 bases at J, leaving 10 bases unmatched. Here the CDR3 reads CASSSTKGGPGELFF. The CDR3 coding sequence is TGTGCCAGCAGCTCTACTAAAGGGGGCCCTGGGGAGCTGTTTTTT. The variable domain in full, with the rest retrieved from reference TRBV5-6 and TRBJ2-2, is DAGVTQSPTHLIKTRGQQVTLRCSPKSGHDTVSWYQQALGQGPQFIFQYYEEEERQRGNFPDRFSGHQFPNYSSELNVNALLLGDSALYLCASSSTKGGPGELFFGEGSRLTVL.

In DNA, the CDR3 is TGCGCCAGCAGCTTGGGACCGGGGCAGAACACTGAAGCTTTCTTT. This encodes CASSLGPGQNTEAFF. V gene TRBV5-1 combines with J gene TRBJ1-1; possibly TRBD1 for D (5 bases). The CDR3 loop spans 15 amino acids. Germline values: CDR1 SGHRS, CDR2 YFSETQ. The V end was cut by 0 bases, the J end by 1 base, with 10 bases between.

There are a few counts of this clone. The V call is TRBV7-2, the J call TRBJ2-3, with a tentative D call TRBD2 (6 bases). Germline CDR1 SGHTA, CDR2 FQGNSA. This CDR3 spans 16 amino acids. V lost 2 bases to trimming and J lost 4 bases, with 16 bases between them. CDR3: CASSLTPQGGADTQYF. The CDR3 DNA follows: TGTGCCAGCAGCTTAACACCTCAAGGCGGGGCAGATACGCAGTATTTT.

This chain links TRBV2 with TRBJ1-1; no clear D gene. Trimming shortened V by 3 bases and J by 4 bases, and 9 bases separated the two germline ends. Germline V gene sequence: CDR1 SNHLY, CDR2 FYNNEI. CDR3 size: 13 residues. CDR3 DNA sequence: TGTGCCAGCAGTGAGAGGGTTACCACTGAAGCTTTCTTT. This codes for CASSERVTTEAFF. The whole variable domain, filled in from reference TRBV2 and TRBJ1-1, reads EPEVTQTPSHQVTQMGQEVILRCVPISNHLYFYWYRQILGQKVEFLVSFYNNEISEKSEIFDDQFSVERPDGSNFTLKIRSTKLEDSAMYFCASSERVTTEAFFGQGTRLTVV.

The chain carries TRBV19 and TRBJ1-2, with TRBD1 matching 9 bases. J gave up 4 bases and V 6 bases, and 0 bases lay outside the gene matches. In germline, CDR1 is LNHDA, CDR2 SQIVND (reference sequence). The CDR3 is 12 residues long. The CDR3 coding sequence is TGTGCCAGTAGGGACAGGGGCTATGGCTACACCTTC. This codes for CASRDRGYGYTF.

This rearrangement joins TRBV19 to TRBJ1-5; TRBD1 is a possible D gene (5 bases). Germline V gene data show CDR1 as LNHDA and CDR2 as SQIVND (reference sequence). The CDR3 consists of 15 residues. The germline V and J ends were trimmed by 2 bases and 7 bases, with 15 bases remaining between them. The CDR3 DNA reads TGTGCCAGTAGTATACGGCAGGGCGAGAAACAGCCCCAGCATTTT. Its protein product is CASSIRQGEKQPQHF.

V is TRBV5-6 and J is TRBJ2-1; D may be TRBD2 (7 bases). CDR3 length: 16 amino acids. The germline CDR1 and CDR2 sequences are SGHDT and YYEEEE. Trimming pared 0 bases from V and 0 bases from J, leaving 10 bases between. Here the CDR3 reads CASSLVGGASYNEQFF. CDR3 DNA sequence: TGTGCCAGCAGCTTGGTAGGGGGGGCCTCCTACAATGAGCAGTTCTTC.

This sequence joins TRBV5-1 and TRBJ1-4; no firm D call. Germline V gene data show CDR1 as SGHRS and CDR2 as YFSETQ. This CDR3 region has 13 residues. With 4 bases removed from V and 7 bases from J, the gap between germline ends came to 11 bases. CDR3 sequence: CASSRADTEKLFF. The CDR3 DNA follows: TGCGCCAGCAGCAGGGCAGATACTGAAAAACTGTTTTTT.

V is TRBV7-9 and J is TRBJ2-4; tentatively, D is TRBD1 (5 bases). Germline loops: CDR1 SEHNR, CDR2 FQNEAQ (reference sequence). Deletions cut 3 bases from V and 12 bases from J, with 18 bases between. This CDR3 is built from 14 residues. Here the CDR3 reads CASSFQGSLTTQYF. For the CDR3, the DNA is TGTGCCAGCAGCTTTCAGGGTTCCCTAACTACTCAGTACTTC.

The rearrangement joins TRBV12-3 or TRBV12-4 to TRBJ1-1; no clear D. This CDR3 has 13 amino acids. V was trimmed by 7 bases and J by 0 bases, leaving 9 bases between them. In nucleotides, the CDR3 is TGTGCCAGCACCCATTCTTTGAACACTGAAGCTTTCTTT. Protein product: CASTHSLNTEAFF.

The chain employs TRBV5-6 and TRBJ1-2, with D possibly being TRBD1 (5 bases). This CDR3 has 16 residues. The V and J ends lost 1 base and 6 bases respectively, with 19 bases between them. In germline, CDR1 is SGHDT, CDR2 YYEEEE. The CDR3 nucleotides are TGTGCCAGCAGCTTGTGGGCAGGGTGGGGGTCAGATGGCTACACCTTC. Its protein product is CASSLWAGWGSDGYTF.

This chain joins TRBV2 and TRBJ2-4, with D unclear. CDR1 SNHLY and CDR2 FYNNEI come from the germline V gene. This CDR3 is built from 15 residues. The V end lost 5 bases, the J end lost 0 bases, and 11 bases lay between the germline ends. The DNA for the CDR3 is TGTGCCAGCAGTCCCGAGTCCCTAGCCAAAAACATTCAGTACTTC. The encoded protein is CASSPESLAKNIQYF.

The chain combines TRBV11-2 with TRBJ2-7, with D hard to call. Trimming removed 4 bases from V and 0 bases from J, with 10 bases in between. CDR3 length: 14 residues. Per germline, CDR1 SGHAT and CDR2 FQNNGV. This chain's CDR3 is CASSSRTASYEQYV. CDR3 nucleotide sequence: TGTGCCAGCAGCTCACGGACGGCCTCCTACGAGCAGTACGTC.

V and J are TRBV6-6 and TRBJ2-7; no reliable D call. The CDR3 loop spans 12 amino acids. CDR1 is MNHNY, CDR2 SVGAGI, per germline (reference sequence). V lost 5 bases and J 3 bases, leaving 8 bases between the germline ends. The CDR3 region is CASSPDHYEQYV. In DNA, the CDR3 is TGTGCCAGCAGTCCGGACCACTACGAGCAGTACGTC.

The table lists this clone with a count of one. The rearrangement joins TRBV7-3 to TRBJ2-2, with D possibly being TRBD1 (5 bases). The CDR3 extends over 12 amino acids. V lost 4 bases, J lost 6 bases, and 6 bases lay in between. Germline CDR1 is SGHTA and CDR2 is FQGTGA. CDR3 nucleotides: TGTGCCAGCAGCTCCAGGGCCGGGGAGCTGTTTTTT. Its translation is CASSSRAGELFF.

The V and J genes are TRBV3-1 (or the pseudogene TRBV3-2) and TRBJ2-1; 11 bases align to TRBD1. The CDR3 covers 16 residues. Looked up from germline, CDR1 is LGHDT and CDR2 is YNNKEL (reference sequence). V shed 3 bases, J shed 8 bases, and the junction held 9 bases outside the gene matches. CDR3: CASSQDRDRGRYEQFF. The CDR3 DNA reads as TGTGCCAGCAGCCAGGACCGGGACAGGGGGAGGTATGAGCAGTTCTTC.

The rearrangement uses TRBV6-6 and TRBJ1-1; unclear D gene. Trimming took off 6 bases at V and 0 bases at J, with 17 bases between the two ends. CDR3 length: 16 amino acids. Germline-derived CDR1 and CDR2 are MNHNY and SVGAGI (reference sequence). The CDR3 region is CASSPQTLGMNTEAFF. DNA for the CDR3: TGTGCCAGCAGCCCGCAGACCCTTGGGATGAACACTGAAGCTTTCTTT.

This clone is a singleton in its sample. The CDR3 region has the DNA TGTGCCAGCAGTTACGGGACAGGGGAGTTGAGCTATGGCTACACCTTC. As protein: CASSYGTGELSYGYTF. The chain carries TRBV6-6 and TRBJ1-2; 10 bases agree with TRBD1. Germline V gene data show CDR1 as MNHNY and CDR2 as SVGAGI (reference sequence). Losses at the gene ends were 2 bases for V and 4 bases for J; bases not matched to a gene: 7. The CDR3 contains 16 residues.

The DNA of the CDR3 is TGCGCCAGCAGCTTGGCGTCTGGGGGGCAGCCCCAGCATTTT. It codes for CASSLASGGQPQHF. This chain joins TRBV5-1 and TRBJ1-5; TRBD1 is a possible D gene (5 bases). V gave up 0 bases and J gave up 7 bases, with 11 bases separating them. The CDR3 has 14 residues. CDR1 SGHRS and CDR2 YFSETQ come from the germline V gene.